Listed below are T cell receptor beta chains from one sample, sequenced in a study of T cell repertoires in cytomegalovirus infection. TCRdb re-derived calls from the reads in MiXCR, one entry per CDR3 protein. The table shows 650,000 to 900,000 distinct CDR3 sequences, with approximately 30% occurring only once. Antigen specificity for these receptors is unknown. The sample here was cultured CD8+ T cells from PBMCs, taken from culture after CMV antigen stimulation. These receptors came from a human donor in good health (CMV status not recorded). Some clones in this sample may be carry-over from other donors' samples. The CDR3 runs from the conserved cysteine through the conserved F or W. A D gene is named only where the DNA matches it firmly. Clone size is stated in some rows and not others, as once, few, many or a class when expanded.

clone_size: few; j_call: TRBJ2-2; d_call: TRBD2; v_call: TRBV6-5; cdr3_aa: CASSKRGGYTGELFF; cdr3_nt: TGTGCCAGCAGTAAACGGGGGGGTTACACCGGGGAGCTGTTTTTT
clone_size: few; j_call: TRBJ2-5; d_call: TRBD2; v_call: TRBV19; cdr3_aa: CARETGGQETQYF; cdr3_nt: TGTGCCAGAGAAACGGGGGGCCAAGAGACCCAGTACTTC
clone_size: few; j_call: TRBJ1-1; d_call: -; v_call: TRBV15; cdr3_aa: CATSREGYEAFF; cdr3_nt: TGTGCCACCAGCAGAGAGGGCTATGAAGCTTTCTTT
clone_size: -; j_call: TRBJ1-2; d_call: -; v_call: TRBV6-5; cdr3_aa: CASSYSTTGAGYTF; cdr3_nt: TGTGCCAGCAGTTACTCCACGACCGGAGCTGGCTACACCTTC
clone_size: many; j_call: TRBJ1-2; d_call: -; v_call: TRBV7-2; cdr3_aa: CASSLPAPGTNYGYTF; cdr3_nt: TGTGCCAGCAGCTTACCGGCTCCCGGGACGAACTATGGCTACACCTTC
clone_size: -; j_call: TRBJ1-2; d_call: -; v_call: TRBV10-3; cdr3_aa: CAIKVGAPNYGYTF; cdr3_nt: TGTGCCATCAAGGTGGGGGCACCTAACTATGGCTACACCTTC
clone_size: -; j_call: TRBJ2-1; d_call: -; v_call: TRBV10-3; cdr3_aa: CAISASYNEQFF; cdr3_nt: TGTGCCATCAGTGCATCCTACAATGAGCAGTTCTTC
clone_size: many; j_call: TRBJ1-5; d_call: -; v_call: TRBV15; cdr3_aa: CATTTGRTSNQPQHF; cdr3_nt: TGTGCCACCACTACGGGACGGACTAGCAATCAGCCCCAGCATTTT
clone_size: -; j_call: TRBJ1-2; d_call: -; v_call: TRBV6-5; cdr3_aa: CASSQDGLAYGYTF; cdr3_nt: TGTGCCAGCAGTCAGGATGGGCTAGCCTATGGCTACACCTTC
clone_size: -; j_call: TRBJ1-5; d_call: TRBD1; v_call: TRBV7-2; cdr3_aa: CASSLVDRGDQPQHF; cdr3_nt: TGTGCCAGCAGCTTAGTGGACAGGGGGGATCAGCCCCAGCATTTT
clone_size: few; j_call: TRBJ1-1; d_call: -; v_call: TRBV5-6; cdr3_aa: CASSPMGTVEAFF; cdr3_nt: TGTGCCAGCAGCCCAATGGGAACGGTAGAAGCTTTCTTT
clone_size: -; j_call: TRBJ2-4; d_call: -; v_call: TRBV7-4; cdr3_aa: CASSQSLDGQKNIQYF; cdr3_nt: TGTGCCAGCAGCCAGAGCTTGGATGGACAGAAAAACATTCAGTACTTC
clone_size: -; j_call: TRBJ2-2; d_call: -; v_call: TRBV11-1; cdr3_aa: CASSNRPGELFF; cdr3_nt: TGTGCCAGCAGCAACCGTCCTGGGGAGCTGTTTTTT
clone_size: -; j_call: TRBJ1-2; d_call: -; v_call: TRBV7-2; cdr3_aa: CASSLLHRGFGYDYTF; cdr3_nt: TGTGCCAGCAGCTTACTGCATAGGGGGTTCGGCTATGACTACACCTTC
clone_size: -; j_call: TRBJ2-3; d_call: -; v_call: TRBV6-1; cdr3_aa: CASSTPDSITDTQYF; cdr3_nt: TGTGCCAGCAGTACCCCGGACAGTATAACAGATACGCAGTATTTT
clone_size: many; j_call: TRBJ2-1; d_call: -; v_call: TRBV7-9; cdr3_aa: CASSFQQGPSSYNEQFF; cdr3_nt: TGTGCCAGCAGCTTCCAACAGGGACCTAGCTCCTACAATGAGCAGTTCTTC
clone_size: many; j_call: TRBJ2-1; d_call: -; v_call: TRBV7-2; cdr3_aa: CASSFRAGWSYNEQFF; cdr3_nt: TGTGCCAGCAGCTTCCGGGCCGGATGGTCCTACAATGAGCAGTTCTTC
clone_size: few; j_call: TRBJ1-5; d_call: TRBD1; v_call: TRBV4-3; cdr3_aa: CASSQVRGLHQPQHF; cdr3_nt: TGCGCCAGCAGCCAAGTCAGGGGGCTCCACCAGCCCCAGCATTTT
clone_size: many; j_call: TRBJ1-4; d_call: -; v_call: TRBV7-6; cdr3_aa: CASSLDAEKLFF; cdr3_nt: TGTGCCAGCAGCTTAGATGCTGAAAAACTGTTTTTT
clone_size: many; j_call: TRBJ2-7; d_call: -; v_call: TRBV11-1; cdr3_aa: CASSLGRTASYEQYF; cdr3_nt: TGTGCCAGCAGCTTGGGCCGTACAGCCTCCTACGAGCAGTACTTC
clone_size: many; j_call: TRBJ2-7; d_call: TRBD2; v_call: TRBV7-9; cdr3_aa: CASSTGLAAYEQYF; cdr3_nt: TGTGCCAGCAGCACGGGACTAGCGGCCTACGAGCAGTACTTC
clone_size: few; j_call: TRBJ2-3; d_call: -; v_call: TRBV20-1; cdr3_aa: CSARDLARAGTSTDTQYF; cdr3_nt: TGCAGTGCTAGAGATCTCGCGCGGGCCGGGACTAGCACAGATACGCAGTATTTT
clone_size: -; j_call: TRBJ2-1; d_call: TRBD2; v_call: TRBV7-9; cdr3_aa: CASSPGLAGGPWDEQFF; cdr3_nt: TGTGCCAGCAGCCCAGGACTAGCGGGGGGCCCATGGGATGAGCAGTTCTTC
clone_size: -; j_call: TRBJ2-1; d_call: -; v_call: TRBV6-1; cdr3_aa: CASSDATGSTYNEQFF; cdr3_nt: TGTGCCAGCAGTGACGCGACGGGGTCCACGTACAATGAGCAGTTCTTC
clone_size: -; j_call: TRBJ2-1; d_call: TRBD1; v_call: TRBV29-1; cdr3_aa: CSVPGGPYNEQFF; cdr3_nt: TGCAGCGTTCCAGGGGGCCCATACAATGAGCAGTTCTTC
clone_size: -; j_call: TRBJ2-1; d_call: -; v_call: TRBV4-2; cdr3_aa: CASSDRRQERDNEQFF; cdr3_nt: TGTGCCAGCAGCGATCGAAGGCAGGAGCGAGACAATGAGCAGTTCTTC
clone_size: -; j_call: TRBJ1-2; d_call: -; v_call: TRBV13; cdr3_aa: CASSLVTGLFNYGYTF; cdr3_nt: TGTGCCAGCAGCTTAGTTACGGGTCTATTTAACTATGGCTACACCTTC
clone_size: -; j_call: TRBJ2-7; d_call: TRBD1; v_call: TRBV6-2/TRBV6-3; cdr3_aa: CASGTGIYEQYF; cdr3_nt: TGTGCCAGCGGGACAGGGATCTACGAGCAGTACTTC
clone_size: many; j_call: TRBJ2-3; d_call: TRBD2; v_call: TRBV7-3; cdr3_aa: CASSLIGGLAGASDTQYF; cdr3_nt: TGTGCCAGCAGCTTAATTGGGGGACTAGCGGGGGCTTCAGATACGCAGTATTTT
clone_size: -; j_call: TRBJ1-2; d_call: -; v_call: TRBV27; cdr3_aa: CASSYVGGADGYTF; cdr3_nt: TGTGCCAGCAGTTACGTGGGGGGCGCGGATGGCTACACCTTC
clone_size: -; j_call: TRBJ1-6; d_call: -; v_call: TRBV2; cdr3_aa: CASSEPPGLNSPLHF; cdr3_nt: TGTGCCAGCAGTGAACCCCCGGGGCTTAATTCACCCCTCCACTTT
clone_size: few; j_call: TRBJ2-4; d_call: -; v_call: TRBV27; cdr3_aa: CASSSYRGGDIQYF; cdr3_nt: TGTGCCAGCAGTTCTTACAGGGGAGGGGACATTCAGTACTTC
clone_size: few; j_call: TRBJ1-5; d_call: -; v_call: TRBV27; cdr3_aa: CASNPGESNQPQHF; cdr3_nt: TGTGCCAGCAACCCAGGGGAATCCAATCAGCCCCAGCATTTT
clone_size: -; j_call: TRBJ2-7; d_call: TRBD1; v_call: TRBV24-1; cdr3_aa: CATSAWDRPYEQYF; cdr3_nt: TGTGCCACCAGTGCCTGGGACAGGCCCTACGAGCAGTACTTC
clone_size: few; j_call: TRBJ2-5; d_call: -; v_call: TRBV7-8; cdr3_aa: CAIGRDQYF; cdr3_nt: TGTGCCATTGGACGCGACCAGTACTTC
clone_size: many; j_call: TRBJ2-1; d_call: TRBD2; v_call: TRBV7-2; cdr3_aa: CASSLEPILAGDHNEQFF; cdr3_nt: TGTGCCAGCAGCTTAGAACCCATCCTAGCGGGGGACCACAATGAGCAGTTCTTC
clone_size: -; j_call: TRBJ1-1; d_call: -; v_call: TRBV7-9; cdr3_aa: CASSPTDGENTEAFF; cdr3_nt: TGTGCCAGCAGCCCGACGGACGGTGAGAACACTGAAGCTTTCTTT
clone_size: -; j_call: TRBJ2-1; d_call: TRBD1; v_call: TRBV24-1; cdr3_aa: CATSDLAGTANEQFF; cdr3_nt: TGTGCCACCAGTGATTTAGCAGGGACAGCCAATGAGCAGTTCTTC
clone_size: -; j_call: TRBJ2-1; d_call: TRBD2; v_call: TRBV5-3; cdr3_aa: CASRRSGGSYNEQFF; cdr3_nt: TGTGCCAGCAGACGATCGGGAGGCTCCTACAATGAGCAGTTCTTC
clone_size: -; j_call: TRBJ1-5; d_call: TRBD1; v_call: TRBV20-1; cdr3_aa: CSARKTGDGANQPQHF; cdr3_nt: TGCAGTGCTAGGAAGACAGGGGACGGAGCCAATCAGCCCCAGCATTTT
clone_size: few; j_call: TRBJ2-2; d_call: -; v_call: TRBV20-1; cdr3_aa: CSAREARRTTGELFF; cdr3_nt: TGCAGTGCTAGAGAAGCCCGCCGAACCACCGGGGAGCTGTTTTTT